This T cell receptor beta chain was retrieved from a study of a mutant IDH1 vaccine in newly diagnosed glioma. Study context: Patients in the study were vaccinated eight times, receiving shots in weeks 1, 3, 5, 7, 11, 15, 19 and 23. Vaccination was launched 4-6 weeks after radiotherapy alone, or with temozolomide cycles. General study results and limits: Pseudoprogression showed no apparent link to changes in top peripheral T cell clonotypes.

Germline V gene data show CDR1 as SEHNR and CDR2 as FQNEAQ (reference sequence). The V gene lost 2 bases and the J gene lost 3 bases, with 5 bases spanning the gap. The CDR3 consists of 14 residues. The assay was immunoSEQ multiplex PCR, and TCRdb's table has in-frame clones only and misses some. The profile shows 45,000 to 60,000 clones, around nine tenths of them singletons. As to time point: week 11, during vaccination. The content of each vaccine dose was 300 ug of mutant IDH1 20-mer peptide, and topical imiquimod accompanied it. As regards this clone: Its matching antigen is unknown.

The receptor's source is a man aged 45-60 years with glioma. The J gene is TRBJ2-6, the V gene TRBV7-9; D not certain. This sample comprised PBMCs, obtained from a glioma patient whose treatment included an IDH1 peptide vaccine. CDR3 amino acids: CASSLPLGANVLTF. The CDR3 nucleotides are TGTGCCAGCAGCTTACCCCTTGGGGCCAACGTCCTGACTTTC.